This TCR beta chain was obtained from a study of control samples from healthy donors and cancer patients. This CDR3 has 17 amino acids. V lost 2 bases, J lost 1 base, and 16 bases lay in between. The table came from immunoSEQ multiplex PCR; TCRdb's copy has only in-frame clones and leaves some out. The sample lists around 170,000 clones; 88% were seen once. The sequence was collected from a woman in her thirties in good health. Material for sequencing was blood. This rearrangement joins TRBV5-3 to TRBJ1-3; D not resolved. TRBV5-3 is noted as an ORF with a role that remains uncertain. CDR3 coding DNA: TGTGCCAGAAGCTTTTCACTACATACGTTTTCTGGAAACACCATATATTTT. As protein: CARSFSLHTFSGNTIYF.